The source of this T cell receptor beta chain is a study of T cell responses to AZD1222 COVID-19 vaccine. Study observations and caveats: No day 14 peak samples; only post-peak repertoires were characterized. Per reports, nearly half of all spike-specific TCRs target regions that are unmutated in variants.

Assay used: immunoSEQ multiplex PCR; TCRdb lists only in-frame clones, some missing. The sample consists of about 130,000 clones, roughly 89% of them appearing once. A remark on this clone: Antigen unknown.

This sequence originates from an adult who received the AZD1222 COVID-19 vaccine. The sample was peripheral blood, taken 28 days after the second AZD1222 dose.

The CDR3 nucleotides read TGTGCCTGGAGTGCGGGACAGAAAGAGACCCAGTACTTC. Protein sequence: CAWSAGQKETQYF. This chain links TRBV30 with TRBJ2-5; 7 nucleotides match TRBD1. The length of the CDR3 is 13 residues. Trimming at V came to 1 base and at J to 3 bases, leaving 2 bases not matched to a gene. From germline, CDR1 is GTSNPN and CDR2 SVGIG (reference sequence). The full variable domain, completed using reference TRBV30 and TRBJ2-5, is SQTIHQWPATLVQPVGSPLSLECTVEGTSNPNLYWYRQAAGRGLQLLFYSVGIGQISSEVPQNLSASRPQDRQFILSSKKLLLSDSGFYLCAWSAGQKETQYFGPGTRLLVL.